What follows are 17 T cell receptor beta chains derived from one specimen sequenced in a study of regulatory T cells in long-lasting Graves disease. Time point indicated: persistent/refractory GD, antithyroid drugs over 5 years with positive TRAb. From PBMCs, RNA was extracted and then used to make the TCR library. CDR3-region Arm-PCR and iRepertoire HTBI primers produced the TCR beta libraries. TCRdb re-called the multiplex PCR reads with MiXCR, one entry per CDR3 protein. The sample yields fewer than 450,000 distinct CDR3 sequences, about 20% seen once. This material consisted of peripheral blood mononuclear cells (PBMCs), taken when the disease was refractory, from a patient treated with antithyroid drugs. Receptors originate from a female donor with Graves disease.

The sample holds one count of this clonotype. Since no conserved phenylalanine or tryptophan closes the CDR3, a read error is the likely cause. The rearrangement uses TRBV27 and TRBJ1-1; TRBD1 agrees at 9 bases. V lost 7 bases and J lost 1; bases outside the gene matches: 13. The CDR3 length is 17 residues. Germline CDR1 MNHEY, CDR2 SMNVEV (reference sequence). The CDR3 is CASTRAGTGNRNTEAFS. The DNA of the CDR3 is TGTGCCAGCACTAGAGCTGGGACAGGGAATAGGAACACTGAAGCTTTCTCT.

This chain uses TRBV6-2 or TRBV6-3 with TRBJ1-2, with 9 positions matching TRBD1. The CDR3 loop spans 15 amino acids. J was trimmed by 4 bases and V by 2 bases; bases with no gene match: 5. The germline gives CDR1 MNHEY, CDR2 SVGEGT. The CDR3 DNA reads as TGTGCCAGCAGTTACCTCACAGGGGGCGGCTATGGCTACACCTTC. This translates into CASSYLTGGGYGYTF.

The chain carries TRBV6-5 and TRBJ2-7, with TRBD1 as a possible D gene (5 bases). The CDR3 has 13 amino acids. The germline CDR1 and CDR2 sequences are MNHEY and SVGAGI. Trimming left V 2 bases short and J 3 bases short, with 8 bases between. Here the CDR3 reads CASSYQGYYEQYF. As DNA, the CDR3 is TGTGCCAGCAGTTACCAGGGATACTACGAGCAGTACTTC.

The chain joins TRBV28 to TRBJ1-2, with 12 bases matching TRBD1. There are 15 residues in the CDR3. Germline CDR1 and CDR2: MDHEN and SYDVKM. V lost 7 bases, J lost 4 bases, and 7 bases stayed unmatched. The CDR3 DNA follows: TGTGCCAGCACCATAGGGACAGGGGGCGGCTATGGCTACACCTTC. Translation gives CASTIGTGGGYGYTF.

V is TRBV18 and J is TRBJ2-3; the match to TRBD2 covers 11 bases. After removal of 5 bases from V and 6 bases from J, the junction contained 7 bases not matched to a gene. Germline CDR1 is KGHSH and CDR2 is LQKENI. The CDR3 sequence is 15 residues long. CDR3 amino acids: CASSSSGLAADTQYF. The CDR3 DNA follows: TGTGCCAGCTCATCGTCGGGACTAGCGGCTGATACGCAGTATTTT.

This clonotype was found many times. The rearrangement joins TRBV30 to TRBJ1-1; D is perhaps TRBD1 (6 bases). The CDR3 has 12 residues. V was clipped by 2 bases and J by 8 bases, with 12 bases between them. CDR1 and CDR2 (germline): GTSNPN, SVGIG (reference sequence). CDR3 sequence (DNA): TGTGCCTGGAGTTTCGATACAGGGGAAGCTTTCTTT. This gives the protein CAWSFDTGEAFF.

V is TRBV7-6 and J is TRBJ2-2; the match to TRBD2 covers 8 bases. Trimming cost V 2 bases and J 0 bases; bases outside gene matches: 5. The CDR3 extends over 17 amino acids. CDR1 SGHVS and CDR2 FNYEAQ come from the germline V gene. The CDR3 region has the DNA TGTGCCAGCAGCTTAAGTCCGGGACTAGCGAACACCGGGGAGCTGTTTTTT. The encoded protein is CASSLSPGLANTGELFF. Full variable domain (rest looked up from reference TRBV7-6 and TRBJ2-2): GAGVSQSPRYKVTKRGQDVALRCDPISGHVSLYWYRQALGQGPEFLTYFNYEAQQDKSGLPNDRFSAERPEGSISTLTIQRTEQRDSAMYRCASSLSPGLANTGELFFGEGSRLTVL.

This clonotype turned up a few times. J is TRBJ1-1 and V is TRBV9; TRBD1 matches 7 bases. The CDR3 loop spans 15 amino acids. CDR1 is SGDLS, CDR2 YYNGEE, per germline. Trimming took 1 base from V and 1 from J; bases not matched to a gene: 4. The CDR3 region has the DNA TGTGCCAGCAGCGTATTGGGACAGAGGAACACTGAAGCTTTCTTT. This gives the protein CASSVLGQRNTEAFF.

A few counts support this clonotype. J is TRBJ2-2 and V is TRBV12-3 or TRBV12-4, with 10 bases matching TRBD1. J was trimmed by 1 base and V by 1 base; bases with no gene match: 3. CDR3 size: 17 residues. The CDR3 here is CASSLGGQGVNTGELFF. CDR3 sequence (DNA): TGTGCCAGCAGTTTAGGTGGACAGGGGGTGAACACCGGGGAGCTGTTTTTT.

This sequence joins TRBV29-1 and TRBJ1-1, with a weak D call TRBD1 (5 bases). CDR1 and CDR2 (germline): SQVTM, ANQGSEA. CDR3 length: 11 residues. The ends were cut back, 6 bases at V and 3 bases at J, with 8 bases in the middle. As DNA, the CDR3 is TGCAGCGTAATCAGGGACACTGAAGCTTTCTTT. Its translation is CSVIRDTEAFF. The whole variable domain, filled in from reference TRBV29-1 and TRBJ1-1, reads SAVISQKPSRDICQRGTSLTIQCQVDSQVTMMFWYRQQPGQSLTLIATANQGSEATYESGFVIDKFPISRPNLTFSTLTVSNMSPEDSSIYLCSVIRDTEAFFGQGTRLTVV.

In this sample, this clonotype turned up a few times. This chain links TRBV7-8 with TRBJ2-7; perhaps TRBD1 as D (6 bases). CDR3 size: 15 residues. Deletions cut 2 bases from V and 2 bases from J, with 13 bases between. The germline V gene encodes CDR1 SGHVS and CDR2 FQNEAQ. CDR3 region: CASSLSAGATYEQYF. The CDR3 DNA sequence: TGTGCCAGCAGCTTATCGGCAGGGGCAACCTACGAGCAGTACTTC. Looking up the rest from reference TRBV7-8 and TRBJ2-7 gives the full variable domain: GAGVSQSPRYKVAKRGQDVALRCDPISGHVSLFWYQQALGQGPEFLTYFQNEAQLDKSGLPSDRFFAERPEGSVSTLKIQRTQQEDSAVYLCASSLSAGATYEQYFGPGTRLTVT.

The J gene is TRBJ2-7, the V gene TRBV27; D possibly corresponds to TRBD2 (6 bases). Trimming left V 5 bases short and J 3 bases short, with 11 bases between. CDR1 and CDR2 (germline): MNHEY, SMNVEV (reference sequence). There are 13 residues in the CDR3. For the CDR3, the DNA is TGTGCCAGCAGTCCGGGAGACGGCTACGAGCAGTACTTC. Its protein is CASSPGDGYEQYF.

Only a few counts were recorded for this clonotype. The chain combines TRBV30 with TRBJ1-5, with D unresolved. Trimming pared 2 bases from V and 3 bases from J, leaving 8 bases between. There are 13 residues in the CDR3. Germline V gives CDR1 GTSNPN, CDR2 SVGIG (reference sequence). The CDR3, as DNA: TGTGCCTGGAGTAGCGATTCCAATCAGCCCCAGCATTTT. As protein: CAWSSDSNQPQHF.

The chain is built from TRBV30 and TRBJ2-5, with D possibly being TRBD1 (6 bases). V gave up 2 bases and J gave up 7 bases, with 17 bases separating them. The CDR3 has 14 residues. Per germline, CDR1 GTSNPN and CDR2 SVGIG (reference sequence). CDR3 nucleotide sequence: TGTGCCTGGAGTACGACAGGATCTTCTCCGACCCAGTACTTC. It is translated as CAWSTTGSSPTQYF.

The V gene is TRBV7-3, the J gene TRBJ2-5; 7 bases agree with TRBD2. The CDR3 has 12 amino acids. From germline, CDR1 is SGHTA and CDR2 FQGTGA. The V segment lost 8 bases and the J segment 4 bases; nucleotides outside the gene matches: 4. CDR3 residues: CASGEGGETQYF. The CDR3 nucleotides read TGTGCCAGCGGGGAGGGAGGAGAGACCCAGTACTTC.

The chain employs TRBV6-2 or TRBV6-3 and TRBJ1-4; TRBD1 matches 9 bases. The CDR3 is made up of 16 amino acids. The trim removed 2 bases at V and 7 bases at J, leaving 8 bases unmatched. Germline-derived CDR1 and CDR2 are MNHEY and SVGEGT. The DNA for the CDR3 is TGTGCCAGCAGTTACCAACACAGGGGGCGCGGTGAAAAACTGTTTTTT. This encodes CASSYQHRGRGEKLFF.

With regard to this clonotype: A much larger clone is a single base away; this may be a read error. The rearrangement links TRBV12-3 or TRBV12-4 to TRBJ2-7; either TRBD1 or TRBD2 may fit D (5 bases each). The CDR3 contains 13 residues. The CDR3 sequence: CASNLKQDSEQYF. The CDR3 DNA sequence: TGTGCCAGCAATTTAAAACAGGACTCCGAGCAGTACTTC.